The 19 T cell receptor beta chains in this list originate from one sample, sequenced in a study of T-cell reconstitution after alpha-beta-depleted transplantation in children. The library targeted TCRbeta and was prepared with unique molecular identifiers. TCRdb reanalysed the PCR reads using MiXCR and keeps one entry per CDR3 protein. The sample lists about 610,000 distinct CDR3 sequences; under 12% were seen once. Sequenced here: PBMCs from the stem cell graft donor, sampled from the stem cell graft. The receptor set was obtained from a human donor who donated a stem cell graft to a child with acute myeloid leukemia.

This clonotype was counted between two and nine times. The CDR3 region is CASSLGQAAGELFF. The CDR3 nucleotides read TGTGCCAGCAGCTTAGGACAGGCGGCCGGGGAGCTGTTTTTT. The genes are TRBV11-1 and TRBJ2-2; tentatively, D is TRBD1 (6 bases). The germline CDR1 and CDR2 sequences are SGHAT and FQDESV (reference sequence). The CDR3 has 14 residues. Trimming removed 1 base from V and 6 bases from J, with 9 bases in between. Supplemented by reference TRBV11-1 and TRBJ2-2, the full variable domain reads EAEVAQSPRYKITEKSQAVAFWCDPISGHATLYWYRQILGQGPELLVQFQDESVVDDSQLPKDRFSAERLKGVDSTLKIQPAELGDSAMYLCASSLGQAAGELFFGEGSRLTVL.

At least ten counts were recorded for this clonotype. J is TRBJ2-1 and V is TRBV20-1, with D perhaps matching TRBD1 or TRBD2 (5 bases each). Germline assignment: CDR1 DFQATT and CDR2 SNEGSKA (reference sequence). CDR3 length equals 15 residues. V gave up 0 bases and J gave up 7 bases, with 16 bases separating them. CDR3 protein: CSARDLGEYRNEQFF. CDR3 in DNA: TGCAGTGCTAGAGATTTGGGGGAGTATAGAAATGAGCAGTTCTTC.

This clonotype was recorded many times. The chain combines TRBV9 with TRBJ2-7; TRBD1 matches at 7 bases. Germline V gene lookup returns CDR1 SGDLS and CDR2 YYNGEE. V shed 0 bases and J 2 bases; nucleotides not matched to a gene: 8. The CDR3 contains 16 residues. CDR3 nucleotides: TGTGCCAGCAGCGTAGTAGGGACAGACTTTCCCTACGAGCAGTACTTC. Protein product: CASSVVGTDFPYEQYF.

The chain recombines TRBV24-1 with TRBJ2-7; 10 nucleotides match TRBD2. This CDR3 spans 15 amino acids. V was pared by 2 bases and J by 4 bases, with 4 bases of the junction left unmatched. CDR1 KGHDR and CDR2 SFDVKD come from the germline V gene. For the CDR3, the DNA is TGTGCCACCAGTGATTCTAGCGGGAGAGGGTACGAGCAGTACTTC. This encodes CATSDSSGRGYEQYF.

This clonotype was recorded a few times. The gene calls are TRBV10-3 and TRBJ2-1, with 9 bases lining up with TRBD1. The CDR3 is 12 residues long. Germline V gives CDR1 ENHRY, CDR2 SYGVKD. V shed 8 bases and J 6 bases; nucleotides not matched to a gene: 2. This CDR3 is CAIGQGFNEQFF. In DNA form, the CDR3 reads TGTGCCATCGGACAGGGGTTCAATGAGCAGTTCTTC.

The chain's CDR3 is CASSQPLGTNTGELFF. The CDR3 DNA sequence: TGCGCCAGCAGCCAACCCCTAGGGACGAACACCGGGGAGCTGTTTTTT. This chain joins TRBV4-3 and TRBJ2-2; D gene uncertain. V shed 2 bases and J shed 0 bases, with 10 bases lying between them. The CDR3 contains 16 residues. Germline-derived CDR1 and CDR2 are LGHNA and YSLEER.

This clonotype was recorded at least ten times. The CDR3 sequence: CASSFFRGSGALAETQYF. DNA for the CDR3: TGCGCCAGCAGCTTCTTTCGGGGTTCAGGGGCACTCGCAGAGACCCAGTACTTC. The chain links TRBV5-1 to TRBJ2-5; D is perhaps TRBD1 (6 bases). From germline, CDR1 is SGHRS and CDR2 YFSETQ. Trimming removed 2 bases from V and 4 bases from J, with 24 bases in between. The CDR3 covers 18 residues.

This chain links TRBV28 with TRBJ2-7; the match to TRBD1 covers 12 bases. CDR3 length: 15 amino acids. In germline, CDR1 is MDHEN, CDR2 SYDVKM. V shed 7 bases and J 4 bases; nucleotides not matched to a gene: 8. This CDR3 reads CASIRSGQGAYEQYF. The DNA of the CDR3 is TGTGCCAGCATCCGATCGGGACAGGGGGCATACGAGCAGTACTTC.

This clonotype was detected ten times or more. This chain joins TRBV6-5 and TRBJ2-3; D unresolved. V was pared by 0 bases and J by 7 bases, with 11 bases between. The CDR3 runs to 14 residues. Germline CDR1 reads MNHEY; CDR2 reads SVGAGI. The CDR3 DNA sequence: TGTGCCAGCAGTTACTCGGGCCTAGGGAATACGCAGTATTTT. This gives the protein CASSYSGLGNTQYF.

Turning to this clonotype: One end of the junction varies from germline; a read error may be responsible. This chain joins TRBV7-7 and TRBJ2-2; 11 bases fit TRBD2. This CDR3 contains 15 residues. CDR1 and CDR2 (germline): SSHAT, FNYEAQ (reference sequence). This CDR3 reads CASSPTLAGAGELFF. The CDR3 nucleotides are TGTGCTAGCAGCCCTACACTAGCGGGAGCCGGGGAGCTGTTTTTT.

This chain connects TRBV20-1 to TRBJ2-2, with 12 bases lining up with TRBD2. The CDR3 runs to 15 residues. The J segment lost 7 bases and the V segment lost 3 bases, leaving 6 bases of the junction unmatched. Germline V CDR1 and CDR2: DFQATT, SNEGSKA (reference sequence). The CDR3 loop is CSARRLAGGDGELFF. The CDR3 bases are TGCAGTGCTAGGCGGCTAGCGGGAGGGGACGGGGAGCTGTTTTTT.

The chain joins TRBV27 to TRBJ2-7; 9 bases map to TRBD2. The CDR3 is made up of 15 amino acids. V lost 7 bases, J lost 3 bases, and 10 bases stayed unmatched. Germline V gene sequence: CDR1 MNHEY, CDR2 SMNVEV (reference sequence). This chain's CDR3 is CASTISGSKGYEQYF. The CDR3, as DNA: TGTGCCAGCACTATTAGCGGGAGTAAGGGCTACGAGCAGTACTTC.

This clonotype was seen ten or more times. The V and J genes are TRBV7-3 and TRBJ2-1; D could derive from TRBD1 or TRBD2 (5 bases each). The germline gives CDR1 SGHTA, CDR2 FQGTGA. The CDR3 has 12 residues. V was clipped by 2 bases and J by 8 bases, with 7 bases between them. CDR3 amino acids: CASSLGGHEQFF. The CDR3 nucleotides are TGTGCCAGCAGCTTAGGGGGTCATGAGCAGTTCTTC. Full variable domain (rest looked up from reference TRBV7-3 and TRBJ2-1): GAGVSQTPSNKVTEKGKYVELRCDPISGHTALYWYRQSLGQGPEFLIYFQGTGAADDSGLPNDRFFAVRPEGSVSTLKIQRTERGDSAVYLCASSLGGHEQFFGPGTRLTVL.

This clonotype has a handful of counts. The J gene is TRBJ2-5, the V gene TRBV7-9; 8 bases match TRBD2. Germline CDR1 and CDR2: SEHNR and FQNEAQ (reference sequence). This CDR3 has 15 residues. V was pared by 5 bases and J by 5 bases, with 10 bases of the junction left unmatched. The DNA for the CDR3 is TGTGCCAGCAGCCGGCGAGCGGGAGTTTCGGAGACCCAGTACTTC. Encoded protein: CASSRRAGVSETQYF.

This rearrangement joins TRBV18 to TRBJ2-1; D remains unclear. Germline V gene sequence: CDR1 KGHSH, CDR2 LQKENI. The V and J ends lost 2 bases and 10 bases respectively, with 12 bases between them. The CDR3 extends over 13 amino acids. As DNA, the CDR3 is TGTGCCAGCTCACCAAGGTCCCCTGGCGAGCAGTTCTTC. It translates to CASSPRSPGEQFF.

This clonotype came up many times. The chain uses TRBV5-1 and TRBJ2-2, with a possible D match to TRBD2 (6 bases). With 3 bases removed from V and 5 bases from J, the gap between germline ends came to 11 bases. The CDR3 is 14 residues long. CDR1 SGHRS and CDR2 YFSETQ come from the germline V gene. The CDR3 DNA reads TGCGCCAGCAGCTCCGGGGGAAAAACCGGGGAGCTGTTTTTT. This codes for CASSSGGKTGELFF.

There are many counts of this clonotype. The rearrangement uses TRBV7-2 and TRBJ1-6; 7 bases line up with TRBD1. Germline trimming cut 7 bases from V and 5 bases from J; bases unmatched to any gene: 11. Per germline, CDR1 SGHTA and CDR2 FQGNSA. The CDR3 contains 16 residues. The DNA of the CDR3 is TGTGCCAGCACCCCGTCCCCGACAGGGAATAATTCACCCCTCCACTTT. This encodes CASTPSPTGNNSPLHF.

The rearrangement links TRBV29-1 to TRBJ2-5; TRBD2 matches at 14 bases. J lost 4 bases, V lost 3 bases, and 16 bases had no gene match. The CDR3 is 19 amino acids. Germline-derived CDR1 and CDR2 are SQVTM and ANQGSEA. CDR3 amino acids: CSVEALRGTSGSRGETQYF. In DNA form, the CDR3 reads TGCAGCGTTGAGGCCCTCAGGGGGACTAGCGGGAGTAGGGGAGAGACCCAGTACTTC.

This clonotype has ten or more counts. The chain recombines TRBV7-3 with TRBJ2-1; unclear D gene. The V gene's germline CDR1 is SGHTA and CDR2 FQGTGA. Trimming pared 1 base from V and 7 bases from J, leaving 14 bases between. CDR3 length: 15 residues. Here the CDR3 DNA reads TGTGCCAGCAGCTTAAGCGTCTATGGTAGGAATGAGCAGTTCTTC. As protein: CASSLSVYGRNEQFF.